One sample yielded the 14 T cell receptor beta chains listed below, sequenced in a study of T cells in Graves' hyperthyroidism and ophthalmopathy. Amplified regions were TCR beta CDR3 sequences from RNA transcripts. An initial round of RT-PCR targeting the TCR CDR3 relied on the HTBI primer set. Each CDR3 protein is one row after TCRdb ran MiXCR on the multiplex PCR reads. The data show fewer than 850,000 distinct CDR3 sequences, with 17% seen just once and about 16% held by the top ten. The sequenced material came from blood. The receptor source for this set is a man between 45 and 60 years old with Graves' hyperthyroidism.

The rearrangement uses TRBV20-1 and TRBJ2-1; 8 nucleotides line up with TRBD2. Trimming cost V 1 base and J 0 bases; bases outside gene matches: 2. The CDR3 contains 15 residues. Germline lookup yields CDR1 DFQATT and CDR2 SNEGSKA (reference sequence). CDR3 in DNA: TGCAGTGCTAGAGTCGGGACTAGCTCCTACAATGAGCAGTTCTTC. Translating gives CSARVGTSSYNEQFF.

This clonotype was counted ten times or more. The chain combines TRBV28 with TRBJ2-7, with 10 positions matching TRBD2. Germline CDR1 and CDR2: MDHEN and SYDVKM. This CDR3 is 14 amino acids long. V dropped 5 bases and J dropped 5; count of bases not matched to a gene: 6. CDR3 protein: CASSEAGGPDEQYF. The CDR3 region has the DNA TGTGCCAGCAGTGAAGCGGGAGGGCCCGACGAGCAGTACTTC.

There are a few counts of this clonotype. V and J are TRBV28 and TRBJ1-3, with D possibly TRBD1 on 5 matching bases. This CDR3 comprises 15 residues. CDR1 is MDHEN, CDR2 SYDVKM, per germline. V lost 6 bases and J lost 1, with 13 bases in between. Written as DNA, the CDR3 is TGTGCCAGCAGGCAAGACAGAACTTCTGGAAACACCATATATTTT. Its protein product is CASRQDRTSGNTIYF.

This clonotype was detected ten times or more. The rearrangement links TRBV20-1 to TRBJ1-4; D is unresolved. Germline-derived CDR1 and CDR2 are DFQATT and SNEGSKA (reference sequence). CDR3 size: 13 residues. The V gene lost 3 bases and the J gene lost 2 bases, with 7 bases spanning the gap. The DNA for the CDR3 is TGCAGTGCTAGGACGGATACTAATGAAAAACTGTTTTTT. It codes for CSARTDTNEKLFF.

The chain is built from TRBV24-1 and TRBJ2-3, with 7 bases aligning to TRBD1. J gave up 2 bases and V 4 bases, and 5 bases lay outside the gene matches. The CDR3 totals 15 residues. Per germline, CDR1 KGHDR and CDR2 SFDVKD. CDR3 sequence: CATSETGPFTDTQYF. The CDR3 nucleotides read TGTGCCACCAGTGAGACAGGGCCCTTCACAGATACGCAGTATTTT.

The V call is TRBV12-3 or TRBV12-4, the J call TRBJ2-1; 7 bases align to TRBD2. Trimming at V came to 6 bases and at J to 5 bases, leaving 7 bases not matched to a gene. The CDR3 extends over 14 amino acids. The CDR3 reads CASSQAGTHNEQFF. CDR3 nucleotide sequence: TGTGCCAGCAGCCAAGCGGGGACCCACAATGAGCAGTTCTTC.

This clonotype was seen ten or more times. The V gene is TRBV2, the J gene TRBJ1-2; TRBD1 aligns across 7 bases. This CDR3 has 15 residues. Germline CDR1 SNHLY, CDR2 FYNNEI. Losses at the gene ends were 5 bases for V and 1 base for J; bases not matched to a gene: 7. The CDR3 sequence is CASSLGQGVNYGYTF. In DNA form, the CDR3 reads TGTGCCAGCAGTTTGGGGCAGGGGGTTAACTATGGCTACACCTTC.

Notes on this clonotype: A read error may account for a junction end that differs from germline. The V gene is TRBV25-1, the J gene TRBJ2-1; D unresolved. The CDR3 contains 14 residues. CDR1 and CDR2 from the germline V gene are MGHDK and SYGVNS. The CDR3 DNA sequence: TGTGCCAGCAGTGAACTGGCCTCCTACAATGAGCAGTCCTTC. Amino acids: CASSELASYNEQSF.

The chain uses TRBV7-2 and TRBJ2-3; D unclear. Trimming removed 2 bases from V and 2 bases from J, with 8 bases in between. Looked up from germline, CDR1 is SGHTA and CDR2 is FQGNSA. The CDR3 is 14 residues long. CDR3 residues: CASSLFRTTDTQYF. Written as DNA, the CDR3 is TGTGCCAGCAGCTTATTTCGGACCACAGATACGCAGTATTTT.

The V call is TRBV28, the J call TRBJ2-7; 9 nucleotides line up with TRBD1. Trimming took 7 bases from V and 5 from J; bases not matched to a gene: 15. The CDR3 loop spans 16 amino acids. Germline V CDR1 and CDR2: MDHEN, SYDVKM. CDR3 bases: TGTGCCAGCATGGGGAACCCCGGGACAGGGCTTGACGAGCAGTACTTC. It yields the protein CASMGNPGTGLDEQYF.

The chain employs TRBV28 and TRBJ2-1; 8 bases fit TRBD2. J gave up 7 bases and V 7 bases, and 12 bases lay outside the gene matches. Germline lookup yields CDR1 MDHEN and CDR2 SYDVKM. The CDR3 has 15 residues. The DNA of the CDR3 is TGTGCCAGCACCCCTGCCGGACTAGCTGGGAATGAGCAGTTCTTC. Translating gives CASTPAGLAGNEQFF. The full variable domain, with the rest looked up from reference TRBV28 and TRBJ2-1, is DVKVTQSSRYLVKRTGEKVFLECVQDMDHENMFWYRQDPGLGLRLIYFSYDVKMKEKGDIPEGYSVSREKKERFSLILESASTNQTSMYLCASTPAGLAGNEQFFGPGTRLTVL.

The chain combines TRBV2 with TRBJ1-5; possibly TRBD1 for D (5 bases). This CDR3 region has 15 residues. V shed 8 bases and J shed 5 bases, with 19 bases lying between them. The germline V gene has CDR1 SNHLY and CDR2 FYNNEI. CDR3 sequence: CASGKGPGRDQPQHF. CDR3 in DNA: TGTGCCAGCGGAAAAGGTCCAGGGAGGGATCAGCCCCAGCATTTT. The whole variable domain, filled in from reference TRBV2 and TRBJ1-5, reads EPEVTQTPSHQVTQMGQEVILRCVPISNHLYFYWYRQILGQKVEFLVSFYNNEISEKSEIFDDQFSVERPDGSNFTLKIRSTKLEDSAMYFCASGKGPGRDQPQHFGDGTRLSIL.

Note on this clonotype: Since no conserved phenylalanine or tryptophan closes the CDR3, a read error is the likely cause. The rearrangement joins TRBV11-2 to TRBJ2-1; 11 positions agree with TRBD2. The V gene's germline CDR1 is SGHAT and CDR2 FQNNGV. Trimming took 7 bases from V and 3 from J; bases not matched to a gene: 8. This CDR3 has 16 amino acids. The CDR3 sequence is CASNTGLAGYYNEQFI. The CDR3 bases are TGTGCCAGCAACACCGGACTAGCGGGCTACTACAATGAGCAGTTCATC.

Many counts were recorded for this clonotype. The chain joins TRBV12-3 or TRBV12-4 to TRBJ1-4, with D hard to call. The ends were cut back, 6 bases at V and 4 bases at J, with 15 bases in the middle. The CDR3 runs to 15 residues. CDR3 amino acids: CASRVSGLGNEKLFF. CDR3 DNA sequence: TGTGCCAGCAGAGTTTCGGGTCTTGGTAATGAAAAACTGTTTTTT.